This is a list of T cell receptor beta chains from one sample in a study of blood T cells in healthy people across ages. TCRdb called the 5' RACE reads again in MiXCR, with one record for every CDR3 protein. Here the sample spans roughly 800,000 distinct CDR3 sequences, roughly 53% being singletons. Sequenced input: blood. The receptors originated from a man of 80 years or more in good health. Both conserved end residues are part of each CDR3. Each record gives: V gene, D gene, J gene, clone size, CDR3 DNA, CDR3 protein. D genes are given only for firm matches. Expanded clones get a size class; other rows say once, few or many, or leave the size out.

>TRBV20-1|.|TRBJ2-1|.
TGCAGTGCCCGCCCGGGACGAGGCCAGTTCTTC
CSARPGRGQFF
>TRBV27|.|TRBJ2-1|.
TGTGCCAGCAGTTGGATGAATTGGGGTGAGCAGTTCTTC
CASSWMNWGEQFF
>TRBV7-2|.|TRBJ1-1|.
TGTGCCAGCAGCTTACCCCCGGGAACTGAAGCTTTCTTT
CASSLPPGTEAFF
>TRBV3-1|TRBD1|TRBJ2-1|.
TGTGCCAGCAGCCATGTTGACAGGGCGGAGACCCAGTTCTTC
CASSHVDRAETQFF
>TRBV20-1|TRBD2|TRBJ2-1|once
TGCAGTGCTAGAGGGGGGCGGGAGGGCCGTGGTGAGCAGTTCTTC
CSARGGREGRGEQFF
>TRBV14|.|TRBJ2-5|few
TGTGCCAGCAGCCCGGCCAGGGATCAAGAGACCCAGTACTTC
CASSPARDQETQYF
>TRBV6-5|.|TRBJ2-5|few
TGTGCCAGCAGTTACTCCTACGGCCACGTAGAGACCCAGTACTTC
CASSYSYGHVETQYF
>TRBV2|TRBD2|TRBJ2-5|.
TGTGCCAGCGGGCAGGGACTAGCGGTGCTAGAGCAGTACTTC
CASGQGLAVLEQYF
>TRBV9|.|TRBJ2-3|few
TGTGCCAGCAGCGCTGGGACATTTTCAGATACGCAGTATTTT
CASSAGTFSDTQYF
>TRBV5-1|.|TRBJ2-1|few
TGCGCCAGCTATCTGACCTACAATGAGCAGTTCTTC
CASYLTYNEQFF
>TRBV12-3/TRBV12-4|.|TRBJ2-7|.
TGTGCCAGCAGTTTAGCGCGAAGAGCATCCTACGAGCAGTACTTC
CASSLARRASYEQYF
>TRBV7-9|.|TRBJ2-1|.
TGTGCCAGCAGCTTTTTTAGCTCTTCTACCTACAATGAGCAGTTCTTC
CASSFFSSSTYNEQFF
>TRBV4-2|TRBD2|TRBJ2-3|.
TGTGCCAGCAGCCAAATTGGGGCTAGCGGGAGGCACAGAGACGCGTATTTT
CASSQIGASGRHRDAYF
>TRBV6-4|.|TRBJ2-1|.
TGTGCCAGCAGTGAGGAGTTCGGGGGTAGGGAGCAGTTCTTC
CASSEEFGGREQFF
>TRBV18|.|TRBJ2-7|.
TGTGCCAGCTCACCACAACAGGGGGGGACCTACGAGCAGTACTTC
CASSPQQGGTYEQYF
>TRBV3-1|TRBD2|TRBJ2-3|few
TGTGCCAGCAGCCTGTGGACTAGCGGGAGGAGAGATACGCAGTATTTT
CASSLWTSGRRDTQYF
>TRBV20-1|.|TRBJ2-5|.
TGCAGTGCTAGGACGGGGTTTCAAGAGACCCAGTACTTC
CSARTGFQETQYF
>TRBV5-1|.|TRBJ2-1|.
TGCGCCAGCAGCCTGGTTTTGGACAATGAGCAGTTCTTC
CASSLVLDNEQFF